Listed below are T cell receptor beta chains from one sample, sequenced in a study of response to subunit inactivated influenza vaccine. TCRdb redid the calling of the RT-PCR reads with MiXCR, one entry per CDR3 protein. The sample yields approximately 520,000 distinct CDR3 sequences, about 25% seen once. The starting material was CD4+ T cells sorted from PBMCs, obtained 4 to 6 days after vaccination. The receptor source for this set is a man aged 45-60 years who received an inactivated influenza vaccine. The CDR3 runs from the conserved cysteine through the conserved F or W. A D gene is named only where the DNA matches it firmly. Not all rows give a size; the values are once, few, many and, for expanded clones, a class.

j_call: TRBJ2-1; v_call: TRBV27; d_call: NA; cdr3_length: 13; clone_size: few; cdr3_nt: TGTGCCAGCAGTTATGCTATCGGCAATGAGCAGTTCTTC; cdr3_aa: CASSYAIGNEQFF
j_call: TRBJ2-7; v_call: TRBV12-3/TRBV12-4; d_call: NA; cdr3_length: 16; clone_size: NA; cdr3_nt: TGTGCCAGCACCGACCGTACCGGGACGTATGCCTACGAGCAGTACTTC; cdr3_aa: CASTDRTGTYAYEQYF
j_call: TRBJ2-1; v_call: TRBV9; d_call: TRBD2; cdr3_length: 15; clone_size: NA; cdr3_nt: TGTGCCAGCAGCAAAGGTGGGACTAGCAACAATGAGCAGTTCTTC; cdr3_aa: CASSKGGTSNNEQFF
j_call: TRBJ2-3; v_call: TRBV7-2; d_call: NA; cdr3_length: 14; clone_size: few; cdr3_nt: TGTGCCAGCAGCTTAGCGCAGGCCACAGATACGCAGTATTTT; cdr3_aa: CASSLAQATDTQYF
j_call: TRBJ2-7; v_call: TRBV9; d_call: TRBD1; cdr3_length: 12; clone_size: NA; cdr3_nt: TGTGCCAGCAGCAAAACAGGGGGTGAGCAGTACTTC; cdr3_aa: CASSKTGGEQYF
j_call: TRBJ2-3; v_call: TRBV3-1; d_call: TRBD2; cdr3_length: 15; clone_size: NA; cdr3_nt: TGTGCCAGCAGCCACGCGGGGGGTAGCACAGATACGCAGTATTTT; cdr3_aa: CASSHAGGSTDTQYF
j_call: TRBJ2-3; v_call: TRBV6-1; d_call: NA; cdr3_length: 14; clone_size: NA; cdr3_nt: TGTGCCAGCATCCGAGACAGAGGCACAGATACGCAGTATTTT; cdr3_aa: CASIRDRGTDTQYF
j_call: TRBJ2-1; v_call: TRBV5-1; d_call: TRBD1; cdr3_length: 18; clone_size: NA; cdr3_nt: TGCGCCAGCAGCTCGACCATATACAGGGGGCGGAACTACAATGAGCAGTTCTTC; cdr3_aa: CASSSTIYRGRNYNEQFF
j_call: TRBJ1-5; v_call: TRBV2; d_call: NA; cdr3_length: 14; clone_size: NA; cdr3_nt: TGTGCCAGCAGCGAAGACAGGATTAATCAGCCCCAGCATTTT; cdr3_aa: CASSEDRINQPQHF
j_call: TRBJ2-3; v_call: TRBV12-3/TRBV12-4; d_call: NA; cdr3_length: 17; clone_size: NA; cdr3_nt: TGTGCCAGCAGTTTAATATTGGGGGGCCCCCTCACAGATACGCAGTATTTT; cdr3_aa: CASSLILGGPLTDTQYF
j_call: TRBJ2-3; v_call: TRBV4-3; d_call: NA; cdr3_length: 14; clone_size: NA; cdr3_nt: TGCGCCAGCAGCCAAGATGTCAGGTCGGATACGCAGTATTTT; cdr3_aa: CASSQDVRSDTQYF